These 18 T cell receptor beta chains came from one sample sequenced in a study of T cell responses to AZD1222 COVID-19 vaccine. The table came from immunoSEQ multiplex PCR; TCRdb's copy has only in-frame clones and leaves some out. The sample yields some 150,000 clones, 80% to 95% seen once. The input for sequencing was peripheral blood, taken 28 days after the second AZD1222 dose. These receptors originate from an adult who received the AZD1222 COVID-19 vaccine.

The chain employs TRBV6-5 and TRBJ2-7; 10 positions match TRBD1. Per germline, CDR1 MNHEY and CDR2 SVGAGI. J gave up 6 bases and V 6 bases, and 8 bases lay outside the gene matches. CDR3 size: 14 residues. In DNA form, the CDR3 reads TGTGCCAGCAGCGCCGGGACAGGGGTGGTCGAGCAGTACTTC. Translated: CASSAGTGVVEQYF.

The J gene is TRBJ1-2, the V gene TRBV25-1; TRBD1 agrees at 7 bases. The CDR3 contains 14 residues. Looked up from germline, CDR1 is MGHDK and CDR2 is SYGVNS. V lost 2 bases, J lost 4 bases, and 4 bases stayed unmatched. CDR3 sequence (DNA): TGTGCCAGCAGTGAACCGGGACAGCTCTATGGCTACACCTTC. Translating it yields CASSEPGQLYGYTF.

This sequence joins TRBV3-1 (or the pseudogene TRBV3-2) and TRBJ2-5; 12 nucleotides match TRBD2. The CDR3 is 15 residues long. CDR1 and CDR2 from the germline V gene are LGHDT and YNNKEL (reference sequence). The J segment lost 0 bases and the V segment lost 8 bases, leaving 4 bases of the junction unmatched. The CDR3 region has the DNA TGTGCCAGCTCTAGCGGGAGGGGGGACCAAGAGACCCAGTACTTC. Translating gives CASSSGRGDQETQYF.

Here the CDR3 reads CASQLTSANTGELFF. The CDR3 DNA follows: TGTGCCAGCCAGCTTACTAGCGCGAACACCGGGGAGCTGTTTTTT. The genes are TRBV7-9 and TRBJ2-2; TRBD2 agrees at 7 bases. V was clipped by 8 bases and J by 0 bases; unmatched bases: 6. CDR1 and CDR2 from the germline V gene are SEHNR and FQNEAQ (reference sequence). CDR3 length: 15 amino acids.

The rearrangement links TRBV15 to TRBJ2-1; D may be TRBD1 (7 bases). Trimming pared 5 bases from V and 6 bases from J, leaving 17 bases between. The germline gives CDR1 LNHNV, CDR2 YYDKDF (reference sequence). The CDR3 covers 15 residues. CDR3 protein: CATSQARQGGNEQFF. In nucleotides, the CDR3 is TGTGCCACCAGCCAAGCTAGACAGGGAGGCAATGAGCAGTTCTTC.

The V call is TRBV2, the J call TRBJ2-3; D is ambiguous. With 4 bases removed from V and 2 bases from J, the gap between germline ends came to 7 bases. The CDR3 consists of 13 residues. The germline V gene encodes CDR1 SNHLY and CDR2 FYNNEI. For the CDR3, the DNA is TGTGCCAGCAGTGGAGCAGTCACAGATACGCAGTATTTT. Translation: CASSGAVTDTQYF.

This chain connects TRBV30 to TRBJ1-5; the D is unclear. CDR1 is GTSNPN and CDR2 is SVGIG in the germline V gene (reference sequence). The germline V and J ends were trimmed by 2 bases and 0 bases, with 5 bases remaining between them. This CDR3 spans 13 amino acids. CDR3 loop: CAWSRDSNQPQHF. As DNA, the CDR3 is TGTGCCTGGAGTAGGGATAGCAATCAGCCCCAGCATTTT.

On this clone itself: Other DNA sequences in the sample encode the same CDR3. The chain is built from TRBV11-3 and TRBJ1-3; the match to TRBD1 covers 9 bases. The CDR3 loop spans 15 amino acids. CDR1 and CDR2 from the germline V gene are SGHNT and YENEEA. The J segment lost 2 bases and the V segment lost 5 bases, leaving 4 bases of the junction unmatched. The CDR3: CASSPGQGPGNTIYF. CDR3 sequence (DNA): TGTGCCAGCAGCCCGGGACAGGGACCTGGAAACACCATATATTTT.

This chain links TRBV3-1 (or the pseudogene TRBV3-2) with TRBJ2-7; maybe TRBD2 (5 bases). The CDR3 runs 17 residues. Looked up from germline, CDR1 is LGHDT and CDR2 is YNNKEL (reference sequence). V was cut by 1 base and J by 0 bases, with 16 bases left in between. The CDR3 nucleotides read TGTGCCAGCAGCCAAGGAGGTTTCGGACTTAGCTCCTACGAGCAGTACTTC. Translation gives CASSQGGFGLSSYEQYF.

This clone was seen just once. The chain links TRBV27 to TRBJ1-5; possible D gene TRBD1, 6 bases. V was clipped by 4 bases and J by 7 bases, with 11 bases between them. The CDR3 spans 13 residues. Germline V gene data show CDR1 as MNHEY and CDR2 as SMNVEV (reference sequence). CDR3 protein: CASSSQGRQPQHF. The CDR3 coding sequence is TGTGCCAGCAGTTCCCAGGGGAGGCAGCCCCAGCATTTT.

This clone has only one observation. The J gene is TRBJ2-1, the V gene TRBV4-2; 10 nucleotides agree with TRBD2. Germline CDR1 reads LGHNA; CDR2 reads YNFKEQ. The J segment lost 8 bases and the V segment lost 6 bases, leaving 10 bases of the junction unmatched. The CDR3 has 15 amino acids. This CDR3 reads CASSPRASGSDEQFF. CDR3 in DNA: TGTGCCAGCAGTCCCAGGGCTAGCGGGAGCGATGAGCAGTTCTTC.

The chain joins TRBV5-4 to TRBJ1-3; a weak D match, TRBD1 (5 bases). Germline loops: CDR1 SGHNT, CDR2 YYREEE (reference sequence). With 0 bases removed from V and 0 bases from J, the gap between germline ends came to 10 bases. This CDR3 has 16 amino acids. CDR3 sequence (DNA): TGTGCCAGCAGCTTGGGACAGCCCTTCTCTGGAAACACCATATATTTT. Protein product: CASSLGQPFSGNTIYF.

This clone was picked up a small number of times. J is TRBJ2-5 and V is TRBV10-3; D ambiguous. The CDR3 sequence is 15 residues long. Germline CDR1 reads ENHRY; CDR2 reads SYGVKD. Trimming took off 3 bases at V and 0 bases at J, with 11 bases between the two ends. CDR3 in DNA: TGTGCCATCAGTGACCTTGGAAGGGACCAAGAGACCCAGTACTTC. Translation gives CAISDLGRDQETQYF.

This clone is a singleton in its sample. The chain links TRBV5-4 to TRBJ1-2; no reliable D call. V gave up 4 bases and J gave up 1 base, with 8 bases separating them. CDR3 size: 13 residues. The germline V gene encodes CDR1 SGHNT and CDR2 YYREEE (reference sequence). CDR3 DNA sequence: TGTGCCAGCAGCCCCACACTTAACTATGGCTACACCTTC. This translates into CASSPTLNYGYTF.

The chain combines TRBV12-3 or TRBV12-4 with TRBJ1-5, with D unclear. The CDR3 is 13 residues long. V was cut by 6 bases and J by 3 bases, with 9 bases left in between. The DNA for the CDR3 is TGTGCCAGCAGGGACGGGTACAATCAGCCCCAGCATTTT. Its translation is CASRDGYNQPQHF.

Comments on this clone: One end of the junction is discordant with germline, which a read error may explain. The chain combines TRBV3-1 (or the pseudogene TRBV3-2) with TRBJ1-1; D may be TRBD1 (5 bases). The CDR3 sequence is 15 residues long. From germline, CDR1 is LGHDT and CDR2 YNNKEL (reference sequence). This CDR3 reads CASSQDRGGNSEAFF. The CDR3 coding sequence is TGTGCCAGCAGCCAAGATCGCGGGGGGAACTCTGAAGCTTTCTTT.

This sequence joins TRBV27 and TRBJ2-1; the match to TRBD1 covers 7 bases. This CDR3 spans 14 amino acids. CDR1 is MNHEY, CDR2 SMNVEV, per germline (reference sequence). The junction had 2 bases not matched to a gene; V was cut back by 2 bases and J by 4 bases. Here the CDR3 reads CASSLRTGYNEQFF. Written as DNA, the CDR3 is TGTGCCAGCAGTTTAAGGACAGGTTACAATGAGCAGTTCTTC.

The chain combines TRBV25-1 with TRBJ2-2; 9 bases fit TRBD1. Losses at the gene ends were 8 bases for V and 6 bases for J; bases not matched to a gene: 13. Germline lookup yields CDR1 MGHDK and CDR2 SYGVNS. The CDR3 is 16 amino acids. The DNA for the CDR3 is TGTGCCAGCGCTGGGACAGGGCCAACTCGTCCCGGGGAGCTGTTTTTT. As protein: CASAGTGPTRPGELFF.